This TCR beta chain was retrieved from a study of CD8 T cells in ankylosing spondylitis. A single record per CDR3 protein comes from TCRdb applying MiXCR to the 5' RACE reads. The sample carries approximately 200,000 distinct CDR3 sequences, 9.5% to 15% recorded once. This CDR3 spans 15 amino acids. Looked up from germline, CDR1 is MNHNS and CDR2 is SASEGT. Trimming shortened V by 7 bases and J by 2 bases, and 18 bases separated the two germline ends. Sequencing used blood, either unsorted or a sorted T cell fraction (not recorded which). This sequence originates from a male donor with ankylosing spondylitis or in good health (not recorded which). V gene TRBV6-1 combines with J gene TRBJ2-7; D remains ambiguous. The CDR3 DNA is TGTGCCAGCACCTCAACCGACGGTTTCCCCTACGAGCAGTACTTC. It codes for CASTSTDGFPYEQYF.